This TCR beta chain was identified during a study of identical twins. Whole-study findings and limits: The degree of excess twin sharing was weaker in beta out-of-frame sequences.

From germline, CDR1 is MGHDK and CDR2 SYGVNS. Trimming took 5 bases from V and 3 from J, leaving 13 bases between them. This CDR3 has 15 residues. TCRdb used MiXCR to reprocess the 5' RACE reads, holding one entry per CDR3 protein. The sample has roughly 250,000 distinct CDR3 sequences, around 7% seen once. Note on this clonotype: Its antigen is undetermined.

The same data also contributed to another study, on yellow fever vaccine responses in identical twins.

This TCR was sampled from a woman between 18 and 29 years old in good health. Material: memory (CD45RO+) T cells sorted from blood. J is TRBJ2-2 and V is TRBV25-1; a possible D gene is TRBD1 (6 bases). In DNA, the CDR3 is TGTGCCAGCAGTCAACAGGGTGCGGACACCGGGGAGCTGTTTTTT. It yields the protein CASSQQGADTGELFF. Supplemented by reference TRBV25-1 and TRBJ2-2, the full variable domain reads EADIYQTPRYLVIGTGKKITLECSQTMGHDKMYWYQQDPGMELHLIHYSYGVNSTEKGDLSSESTVSRIRTEHFPLTLESARPSHTSQYLCASSQQGADTGELFFGEGSRLTVL.